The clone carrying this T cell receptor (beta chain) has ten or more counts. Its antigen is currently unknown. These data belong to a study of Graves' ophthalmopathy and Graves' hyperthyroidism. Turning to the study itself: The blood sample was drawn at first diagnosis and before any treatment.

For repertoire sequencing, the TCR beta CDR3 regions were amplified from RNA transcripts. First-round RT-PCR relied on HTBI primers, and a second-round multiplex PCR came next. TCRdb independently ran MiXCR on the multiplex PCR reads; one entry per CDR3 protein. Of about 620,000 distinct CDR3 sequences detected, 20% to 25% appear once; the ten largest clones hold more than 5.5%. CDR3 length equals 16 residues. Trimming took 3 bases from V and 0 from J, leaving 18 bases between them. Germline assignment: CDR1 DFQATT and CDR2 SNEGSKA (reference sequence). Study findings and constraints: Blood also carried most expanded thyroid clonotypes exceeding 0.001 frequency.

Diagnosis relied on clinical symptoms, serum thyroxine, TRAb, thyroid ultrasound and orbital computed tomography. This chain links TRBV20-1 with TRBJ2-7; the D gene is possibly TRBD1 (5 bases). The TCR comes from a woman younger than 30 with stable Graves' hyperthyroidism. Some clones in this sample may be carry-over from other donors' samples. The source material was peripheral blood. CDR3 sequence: CSASIRRGSSSYEQYF. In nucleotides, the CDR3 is TGCAGTGCTAGTATCCGTAGGGGCTCCAGCTCCTACGAGCAGTACTTC.